The clone carrying this TCR beta chain was seen more than once but under ten times. Vbeta (60) and Jbeta (13) primers were used in the PCR. Clones were read by immunoSEQ multiplex PCR, and TCRdb kept only the in-frame ones, dropping some. The profile shows 200,000 or so clones, 80% to 85% of them singletons. The entry originates in a study of cytomegalovirus exposure and HLA in healthy donors. The CDR3 has 16 amino acids. The germline CDR1 and CDR2 sequences are LGHNA and YNFKEQ. With V trimmed by 0 bases and J by 4 bases, 7 bases remained unmatched. Sample: PBMCs. The chain links TRBV4-2 to TRBJ2-3; 7 positions match TRBD2. The origin of this receptor is a woman in her thirties or forties in good health and CMV-seronegative. The CDR3 DNA follows: TGTGCCAGCAGCCAAGAAACAACGGGAGGCCCAGATACGCAGTATTTT. Its translation: CASSQETTGGPDTQYF.